This is a list of T cell receptor beta chains from one sample in a study of cytomegalovirus exposure and HLA in healthy donors. TCRdb keeps only in-frame clones here, not all; method: immunoSEQ multiplex PCR. This repertoire comprises tens of thousands of clones; its ten largest clones make up about 0.6%. The sequencing sample was made of PBMCs. The receptors originated from a man aged 45-65 years in good health and CMV-seronegative. CDR3s include the opening cysteine and the closing phenylalanine or tryptophan. Each record gives: D gene, V gene, J gene, CDR3 DNA, CDR3 protein. A D gene is named only where the DNA matches it firmly.

D gene: TRBD1; V gene: TRBV29-1; J gene: TRBJ2-1; CDR3 DNA: TGCAGCGTTGTCGATGTTGGGACAGGGGGGGTAAATGAGCAGTTCTTC; CDR3 protein: CSVVDVGTGGVNEQFF
D gene: TRBD1; V gene: TRBV4-2; J gene: TRBJ2-1; CDR3 DNA: TGTGCCAGCGGGCCTGGACAGGGGGTTCACAATGAGCAGTTCTTC; CDR3 protein: CASGPGQGVHNEQFF
D gene: NA; V gene: TRBV6-5; J gene: TRBJ2-7; CDR3 DNA: TGTGCCAGCAGCCGAGGGATCTACGAGCAGTACTTC; CDR3 protein: CASSRGIYEQYF
D gene: TRBD2; V gene: TRBV7-2; J gene: TRBJ2-1; CDR3 DNA: TGTGCCAGCAGCTTAGTTCGGGGGGGAAATGAGCAGTTCTTC; CDR3 protein: CASSLVRGGNEQFF
D gene: NA; V gene: TRBV7-2; J gene: TRBJ1-6; CDR3 DNA: TGTGCCAGCAGCCCCCGAGAGGAAACCTATAATTCACCCCTCCACTTT; CDR3 protein: CASSPREETYNSPLHF
D gene: NA; V gene: TRBV4-2; J gene: TRBJ1-6; CDR3 DNA: TGTGCCAGCAGCCAAGAGGTACAGGGTTTTTATAATTCACCCCTCCACTTT; CDR3 protein: CASSQEVQGFYNSPLHF
D gene: NA; V gene: TRBV7-9; J gene: TRBJ1-1; CDR3 DNA: TGTGCCAGCAGCTTCAGCAGGCTGATGAACACTGAAGCTTTCTTT; CDR3 protein: CASSFSRLMNTEAFF
D gene: TRBD1; V gene: TRBV7-9; J gene: TRBJ2-3; CDR3 DNA: TGTGCCAGCAGGGGACAGGGGGACCGTCAGTATTTT; CDR3 protein: CASRGQGDRQYF
D gene: NA; V gene: TRBV20-1; J gene: TRBJ1-1; CDR3 DNA: TGCAGTGCTGGACGACAGTCTGAAGCTTTCTTT; CDR3 protein: CSAGRQSEAFF
D gene: TRBD1; V gene: TRBV2; J gene: TRBJ2-6; CDR3 DNA: TGTGCCAGCAGTGGGTTCCCCAAGTCGGAAGACAGGGGTAGATCTGGGGCCAACGTCCTGACTTTC; CDR3 protein: CASSGFPKSEDRGRSGANVLTF
D gene: TRBD1; V gene: TRBV5-1; J gene: TRBJ1-1; CDR3 DNA: TGCGCCAGCAGCCCAACCCGACAGGGAGGTGAAACTGAAGCTTTCTTT; CDR3 protein: CASSPTRQGGETEAFF
D gene: NA; V gene: TRBV2; J gene: TRBJ1-1; CDR3 DNA: TGTGCCAGCCTCACGACAAGCACTGAAGCTTTCTTT; CDR3 protein: CASLTTSTEAFF
D gene: TRBD1; V gene: TRBV19; J gene: TRBJ2-7; CDR3 DNA: TGTGCCAGTAGGCTGACCGGGACAGGGGTCCACGAGCAGTACTTC; CDR3 protein: CASRLTGTGVHEQYF
D gene: TRBD2; V gene: TRBV9; J gene: TRBJ2-2; CDR3 DNA: TGTGCCAGCAGCAGGGGAGGTTGGAGGACTAGCGGGGCCGGGGAGCTGTTTTTT; CDR3 protein: CASSRGGWRTSGAGELFF
D gene: TRBD1; V gene: TRBV5-4; J gene: TRBJ1-2; CDR3 DNA: TGTGCCAGCAGCCTAACTCCAGACAGGGGAAGGTATGGCTACACCTTC; CDR3 protein: CASSLTPDRGRYGYTF
D gene: NA; V gene: TRBV4-3; J gene: TRBJ2-5; CDR3 DNA: TGCGCCAGCAGCCAAGGGGCAGGGTACCAAGAGACCCAGTACTTC; CDR3 protein: CASSQGAGYQETQYF
D gene: NA; V gene: TRBV5-8; J gene: TRBJ2-7; CDR3 DNA: TGTGCCAGCAGCTTGGGTGGCAGAACCTACGAGCAGTACTTC; CDR3 protein: CASSLGGRTYEQYF
D gene: TRBD2; V gene: TRBV11-3; J gene: TRBJ2-1; CDR3 DNA: TGTGCCAGCAGCTCCATAGCGGGGACCTCCTACAATGAGCAGTTCTTC; CDR3 protein: CASSSIAGTSYNEQFF
D gene: TRBD2; V gene: TRBV9; J gene: TRBJ2-3; CDR3 DNA: TGTGCCAGCAGCGTAGGTAGCGGGGGGGCCTTTACGCAGTATTTT; CDR3 protein: CASSVGSGGAFTQYF
D gene: TRBD2; V gene: TRBV7-3; J gene: TRBJ2-7; CDR3 DNA: TGTGCCAGCCGCCCCCGGGGGGATTCCTACGAGCAGTACTTC; CDR3 protein: CASRPRGDSYEQYF
D gene: TRBD1; V gene: TRBV28; J gene: TRBJ1-2; CDR3 DNA: TGTGCCAGCAGTGAGGAGGACAGGGTGGGAGGCTACACCTTC; CDR3 protein: CASSEEDRVGGYTF
D gene: TRBD1; V gene: TRBV7-9; J gene: TRBJ1-4; CDR3 DNA: TGTGCCAGCAGCTTAGATGGACAGGATGAAAAACTGTTTTTT; CDR3 protein: CASSLDGQDEKLFF
D gene: NA; V gene: TRBV2; J gene: TRBJ2-7; CDR3 DNA: TGTGCCAGCAGTGAGCCAGGCCCCTACGAGCAGTACTTC; CDR3 protein: CASSEPGPYEQYF
D gene: NA; V gene: TRBV30; J gene: TRBJ1-5; CDR3 DNA: TGTGCCTGGAGCATACCCGGGACATCGGGCGGTCAGCCCCAGCATTTT; CDR3 protein: CAWSIPGTSGGQPQHF
D gene: TRBD1; V gene: TRBV19; J gene: TRBJ2-3; CDR3 DNA: TGTGCCAGTAGTCCCAATCCCGGGACAGGCATGGATTCCCCGCAGTATTTT; CDR3 protein: CASSPNPGTGMDSPQYF
D gene: TRBD1; V gene: TRBV23-1; J gene: TRBJ1-2; CDR3 DNA: TGCGCCAGCAGTCAAATTCTCGGGACAGGGGGCGCCTCAATTAATGGCTACACCTTC; CDR3 protein: CASSQILGTGGASINGYTF
D gene: NA; V gene: TRBV29-1; J gene: TRBJ1-2; CDR3 DNA: TGCAGCGTTGAAGACGGGGTATTTGACCCATATGGCTACACCTTC; CDR3 protein: CSVEDGVFDPYGYTF
D gene: TRBD1; V gene: TRBV19; J gene: TRBJ2-5; CDR3 DNA: TGTGCCAGTAGTAATCCTCAGGGGGCCGGGGAGACCCAGTACTTC; CDR3 protein: CASSNPQGAGETQYF
D gene: TRBD2; V gene: TRBV28; J gene: TRBJ2-1; CDR3 DNA: TGTGCCAGCAGCTTTTTAGCGGGGGGAAACAATGAGCAGTTCTTC; CDR3 protein: CASSFLAGGNNEQFF
D gene: NA; V gene: TRBV4-3; J gene: TRBJ2-3; CDR3 DNA: TGCGCCAGCAGCCAAGACAGGGCTTGGACAGATACGCAGTATTTT; CDR3 protein: CASSQDRAWTDTQYF
D gene: NA; V gene: TRBV6-5; J gene: TRBJ1-2; CDR3 DNA: TGTGCCAGCAGTTCTGACGGGGGAGGGAGGTCCTATGGCTACACCTTC; CDR3 protein: CASSSDGGGRSYGYTF
D gene: NA; V gene: TRBV7-9; J gene: TRBJ2-7; CDR3 DNA: TGTGCCAGCAGCTCCAGGGACAAAGCCCTCTACGAGCAGTACTTC; CDR3 protein: CASSSRDKALYEQYF
D gene: NA; V gene: TRBV19; J gene: TRBJ1-1; CDR3 DNA: TGTGCCAGTAGTATAGAGGCAGGGAACACTGAAGCTTTCTTT; CDR3 protein: CASSIEAGNTEAFF
D gene: TRBD1; V gene: TRBV5-1; J gene: TRBJ2-2; CDR3 DNA: TGCGCCAGCAGCTTTGGAGCAGGGGGCGCTTGGAATACCGGGGAGCTGTTTTTT; CDR3 protein: CASSFGAGGAWNTGELFF
D gene: NA; V gene: TRBV7-9; J gene: TRBJ1-6; CDR3 DNA: TGTGCCAGCAGACCTTTAAGCAGGGGAATTAATTCACCCCTCCACTTT; CDR3 protein: CASRPLSRGINSPLHF
D gene: NA; V gene: TRBV2; J gene: TRBJ1-2; CDR3 DNA: TGTGCCAGCAGCGCCGCGGGGTGGGGATATGGCTACACCTTC; CDR3 protein: CASSAAGWGYGYTF
D gene: TRBD1; V gene: TRBV6-6; J gene: TRBJ2-7; CDR3 DNA: TGTGCCAGCAGTTACGACAGGGGGGTTTACGAGCAGTACTTC; CDR3 protein: CASSYDRGVYEQYF
D gene: NA; V gene: TRBV7-3; J gene: TRBJ2-5; CDR3 DNA: TGTGCCAGCTCGATGGGGGCAGGTAGCCAAGAGACCCAGTACTTC; CDR3 protein: CASSMGAGSQETQYF
D gene: TRBD1; V gene: TRBV29-1; J gene: TRBJ2-1; CDR3 DNA: TGCAGCGTTGGGGGACAGGGGGCTGGTGAGCAGTTCTTC; CDR3 protein: CSVGGQGAGEQFF
D gene: NA; V gene: TRBV5-4; J gene: TRBJ2-5; CDR3 DNA: TGTGCCAGCAGCCCCCCCGGCCAAGAGACCCAGTACTTC; CDR3 protein: CASSPPGQETQYF
D gene: TRBD2; V gene: TRBV4-1; J gene: TRBJ2-2; CDR3 DNA: TGCGCCAGCAGCCAAACGGGACTATCGAACACCGGGGAGCTGTTTTTT; CDR3 protein: CASSQTGLSNTGELFF
D gene: NA; V gene: TRBV18; J gene: TRBJ2-2; CDR3 DNA: TGTGCCAGCTCACCACAGGGGGTGTCCATCACCGGGGAGCTGTTTTTT; CDR3 protein: CASSPQGVSITGELFF
D gene: NA; V gene: TRBV14; J gene: TRBJ2-2; CDR3 DNA: TGTGCCAGCAGCCAAGTCAGGGCTGACGGGGAGCTGTTTTTT; CDR3 protein: CASSQVRADGELFF
D gene: NA; V gene: TRBV7-9; J gene: TRBJ1-2; CDR3 DNA: TGTGCCAGCAGCTTAGTAGAGGGCGGAGGCTATGGCTACACCTTC; CDR3 protein: CASSLVEGGGYGYTF
D gene: TRBD2; V gene: TRBV11-2; J gene: TRBJ2-5; CDR3 DNA: TGTGCCAGCAGCTTCTCCCTAAGAGGGACTAGCGGGGGGGGAGAGACCCAGTACTTC; CDR3 protein: CASSFSLRGTSGGGETQYF